Following are 21 T cell receptor beta chains from one sample sequenced in a study of cytomegalovirus exposure and HLA in healthy donors. PCR amplification relied on 60 Vbeta primers (plus 13 Jbeta primers). TCRdb's table, derived via immunoSEQ multiplex PCR, lists solely in-frame clones and lacks some. Of roughly 120,000 clones listed, about three quarters are singletons. Sequencing was performed on PBMCs. These receptors all come from a man in his forties or fifties in good health and CMV-seronegative.

This clone was seen more than once but under ten times. The chain has TRBV11-3 and TRBJ2-5; 9 bases align to TRBD2. Germline assignment: CDR1 SGHNT and CDR2 YENEEA. V lost 5 bases to trimming and J lost 4 bases; unmatched junction nucleotides: 2. The CDR3 spans 13 residues. As DNA, the CDR3 is TGTGCCAGCAGCCGTAGCGGGGGAGAGACCCAGTACTTC. It encodes CASSRSGGETQYF.

The V and J genes are TRBV15 and TRBJ2-5; 8 bases are shared with TRBD1. The CDR3 length is 14 residues. Looked up from germline, CDR1 is LNHNV and CDR2 is YYDKDF (reference sequence). With 4 bases clipped from V and 5 bases from J, the junction kept 6 bases outside the gene matches. CDR3 nucleotides: TGTGCCACCAGCAAGGACAGGGCCCTTGAGACCCAGTACTTC. It yields the protein CATSKDRALETQYF.

The CDR3 region has the DNA TGTGCCAGTTGCCCCCCGGGACAAGCTAACACTGAAGCTTTCTTT. Translation gives CASCPPGQANTEAFF. The chain recombines TRBV19 with TRBJ1-1; D perhaps matches TRBD1 (6 bases). CDR1 LNHDA and CDR2 SQIVND come from the germline V gene (reference sequence). V was shortened by 8 bases and J by 2 bases, with 18 bases between the two germline ends. This CDR3 has 15 residues.

Comment on this clone: Germline is not matched at one junction end, which may reflect a read error. V is TRBV7-9 and J is TRBJ2-2; D unresolved. Germline V gene data show CDR1 as SEHNR and CDR2 as FQNEAQ (reference sequence). The CDR3 is 13 amino acids. The CDR3 nucleotides are TGTTCCAGCAGCTTAGATCTTCTAGGGGAGCTGTTTTTT. Translating gives CSSSLDLLGELFF.

This clone has only a few counts. The chain couples TRBV11-2 to TRBJ1-1; no clear D. The CDR3 consists of 13 residues. Per the germline V gene, CDR1 is SGHAT and CDR2 is FQNNGV. V was shortened by 1 base and J by 1 base, with 4 bases between the two germline ends. The CDR3 nucleotides read TGTGCCAGCAGCTTAGGGGCGAACACTGAAGCTTTCTTT. It yields the protein CASSLGANTEAFF.

The V gene is TRBV7-2, the J gene TRBJ1-2; 9 nucleotides align to TRBD1. Germline values: CDR1 SGHTA, CDR2 FQGNSA. The ends lost 5 bases at V and 3 bases at J; junction bases unmatched: 7. The CDR3 runs 15 residues. The CDR3 region is CASSPGQGSDYGYTF. In DNA, the CDR3 is TGTGCCAGCAGCCCTGGACAGGGGTCGGACTATGGCTACACCTTC.

The rearrangement joins TRBV6-6 to TRBJ1-3; TRBD1 agrees at 8 bases. CDR1 and CDR2 from the germline V gene are MNHNY and SVGAGI (reference sequence). CDR3 size: 14 residues. The V segment lost 2 bases and the J segment 7 bases; nucleotides outside the gene matches: 4. CDR3 amino acids: CASSYRTGLNTIYF. The CDR3 DNA reads as TGTGCCAGCAGTTACCGGACAGGGCTTAACACCATATATTTT.

The chain is built from TRBV5-4 and TRBJ2-3; weak D call: TRBD2 (6 bases). Trimming removed 0 bases from V and 4 bases from J, with 12 bases in between. The CDR3 runs 15 residues. CDR1 and CDR2 from the germline V gene are SGHNT and YYREEE (reference sequence). The DNA for the CDR3 is TGTGCCAGCAGCTTGGAACTAGCAAGGCCAGATACGCAGTATTTT. Its translation is CASSLELARPDTQYF.

This sequence joins TRBV19 and TRBJ1-2, with TRBD1 matching 10 bases. The CDR3 consists of 15 residues. With 4 bases clipped from V and 5 bases from J, the junction kept 7 bases outside the gene matches. Germline CDR1 LNHDA, CDR2 SQIVND (reference sequence). The CDR3 nucleotides read TGTGCCAGTAGTAGGGACAGGGGCTACGGGTATGGCTACACCTTC. This translates into CASSRDRGYGYGYTF.

As to this clone: An end of the junction differs from the germline gene, which may be a read error. V usage is TRBV7-9 and J usage is TRBJ1-1; D call uncertain. CDR1 and CDR2 from the germline V gene are SEHNR and FQNEAQ (reference sequence). The CDR3 is 13 residues long. The chain's CDR3 is CSSTPGLNTEAFF. The CDR3 DNA sequence: TGTTCCAGCACCCCGGGGTTGAACACTGAAGCTTTCTTT.

DNA of the CDR3: TGTGCCAGCAGCTCCCTGACCGGGGAGCTGTTTTTT. It is translated as CASSSLTGELFF. This chain links TRBV11-1 with TRBJ2-2, with unresolved D. The CDR3 has 12 amino acids. V lost 4 bases, J lost 5 bases, and 5 bases lay in between. Germline-derived CDR1 and CDR2 are SGHAT and FQDESV (reference sequence).

The chain links TRBV19 to TRBJ2-5; 12 bases agree with TRBD2. The V segment lost 5 bases and the J segment 7 bases; nucleotides outside the gene matches: 14. CDR3 length equals 17 residues. CDR1 LNHDA and CDR2 SQIVND come from the germline V gene (reference sequence). CDR3 region: CASSFSTSGGPRSTQYF. CDR3 nucleotide sequence: TGTGCCAGTAGTTTCTCGACTAGCGGGGGACCCAGGTCGACCCAGTACTTC.

This clone has a handful of counts. This rearrangement joins TRBV5-1 to TRBJ1-1; D is unclear. Trimming took off 4 bases at V and 7 bases at J, with 20 bases between the two ends. The length of the CDR3 is 15 residues. Germline CDR1 is SGHRS and CDR2 is YFSETQ. The CDR3 DNA is TGCGCCAGCAGCCAAGAACGCGGTGTGAGGCTTGAAGCTTTCTTT. This sequence encodes CASSQERGVRLEAFF.

This chain joins TRBV6-1 and TRBJ1-4; the D gene is possibly TRBD1 (6 bases). This CDR3 spans 14 amino acids. The V and J ends lost 4 bases and 8 bases respectively, with 14 bases between them. Germline V gene lookup returns CDR1 MNHNS and CDR2 SASEGT. The CDR3 is CASSARTAGEKLFF. CDR3 DNA: TGTGCCAGCAGTGCCCGGACAGCGGGGGAAAAACTGTTTTTT.

The chain combines TRBV5-1 with TRBJ2-7, with TRBD2 matching 12 bases. The CDR3 spans 15 residues. Losses at the gene ends were 5 bases for V and 2 bases for J; bases not matched to a gene: 5. Germline V gives CDR1 SGHRS, CDR2 YFSETQ. CDR3 nucleotides: TGCGCCAGCAGTCCGGGACTAGCGGGTCCCTACGAGCAGTACGTC. This gives the protein CASSPGLAGPYEQYV.

The chain recombines TRBV6-1 with TRBJ1-5; D is uncertain. The germline V and J ends were trimmed by 1 base and 7 bases, with 8 bases remaining between them. The CDR3 is 13 residues long. CDR1 and CDR2 from the germline V gene are MNHNS and SASEGT. Here the CDR3 DNA reads TGTGCCAGCAGTGAAGGCGGTCGGCAGCCCCAGCATTTT. Translation gives CASSEGGRQPQHF.

The rearrangement links TRBV5-5 to TRBJ1-2; tentative D call: TRBD1 (5 bases). The CDR3 has 15 amino acids. The V and J ends lost 4 bases and 2 bases respectively, with 15 bases between them. Germline lookup yields CDR1 SGHKS and CDR2 YYEKEE (reference sequence). CDR3 amino acids: CASSLNWGRNYGYTF. The DNA of the CDR3 is TGTGCCAGCAGCCTTAATTGGGGCAGGAACTATGGCTACACCTTC.

The chain recombines TRBV19 with TRBJ1-1, with D possibly matching TRBD1 (5 bases). The V end lost 7 bases, the J end lost 1 base, and 16 bases lay between the germline ends. The CDR3 sequence is 15 residues long. CDR1 is LNHDA and CDR2 is SQIVND in the germline V gene (reference sequence). The CDR3 spells CASTTRRRENTEAFF. CDR3 in DNA: TGTGCCAGTACAACCAGGCGCAGGGAGAACACTGAAGCTTTCTTT.

The chain has TRBV5-5 and TRBJ2-7; 9 nucleotides line up with TRBD1. CDR1 and CDR2 from the germline V gene are SGHKS and YYEKEE (reference sequence). V gave up 4 bases and J gave up 2 bases; unmatched junction bases: 4. The CDR3 is 14 residues long. CDR3 nucleotide sequence: TGTGCCAGCAGCGCCGGACAGGGGACCTACGAGCAGTACGTC. Its translation is CASSAGQGTYEQYV.

This chain links TRBV12-1 with TRBJ2-5; TRBD1 was called by the table and not checked on the DNA. TRBV12-1 is tagged as a pseudogene. CDR3 length: 15 residues. This chain's CDR3 is CASSSRLAGWETQYF. CDR3 coding DNA: TGTGCCAGCAGCTCCCGCCTCGCAGGGTGGGAGACCCAGTACTTC.

The chain carries TRBV5-6 and TRBJ1-2; D may be TRBD1 (5 bases). The germline gives CDR1 SGHDT, CDR2 YYEEEE. V lost 2 bases and J 3 bases, leaving 8 bases between the germline ends. The CDR3 is 13 residues long. The CDR3 DNA reads as TGTGCCAGCAGCTTACAGGCCGACTATGGCTACACCTTC. It is translated as CASSLQADYGYTF.